Below, 8 T cell receptor beta chains from the same sample are listed, as sequenced in a study of blood T cell repertoires in COVID-19. Profiling relied on immunoSEQ multiplex PCR, and the TCRdb table lists in-frame clones only, not all of them. The sample shows about 220,000 clones, about 87% of them seen only once. The sample taken for sequencing was PBMCs or T cells enriched from blood (not recorded which). These receptors were collected from a woman in her twenties or thirties who had recovered from COVID-19.

The V call is TRBV10-3, the J call TRBJ2-6; 9 nucleotides match TRBD1. Germline V gene sequence: CDR1 ENHRY, CDR2 SYGVKD. The length of the CDR3 is 20 residues. The ends lost 2 bases at V and 0 bases at J; junction bases unmatched: 11. The CDR3 DNA reads TGTGCCATCAGTGAGCTTAAGGGCGGGACAGGGTTCTCTGGGGCCAACGTCCTGACTTTC. It is translated as CAISELKGGTGFSGANVLTF.

This chain joins TRBV3-1 (or the pseudogene TRBV3-2) and TRBJ2-6, with D possibly being TRBD1 (5 bases). CDR1 is LGHDT, CDR2 YNNKEL, per germline (reference sequence). The CDR3 spans 19 residues. V shed 0 bases and J shed 2 bases, with 17 bases lying between them. CDR3 sequence (DNA): TGTGCCAGCAGCCAAGAAGGAGCAGGGATTAAAGCTGGGGCCAACGTCCTGACTTTC. It encodes CASSQEGAGIKAGANVLTF.

Only one count was recorded for this clone. This chain's CDR3 is CASSPQGGGTEAFF. The CDR3 DNA follows: TGTGCCAGCAGCCCACAGGGTGGGGGAACTGAAGCTTTCTTT. V is TRBV27 and J is TRBJ1-1; D may be TRBD1 (6 bases). Trimming cost V 6 bases and J 5 bases, with 16 bases left between them. Germline CDR1 is MNHEY and CDR2 is SMNVEV (reference sequence). The CDR3 covers 14 residues.

This rearrangement joins TRBV7-3 to TRBJ2-2; 7 nucleotides agree with TRBD1. J was trimmed by 5 bases and V by 2 bases; bases with no gene match: 11. Per germline, CDR1 SGHTA and CDR2 FQGTGA. This CDR3 has 17 amino acids. In nucleotides, the CDR3 is TGTGCCAGCAGCTTACAATCCGGGACAGACGGAACCGGGGAGCTGTTTTTT. It encodes CASSLQSGTDGTGELFF. Filled out from reference TRBV7-3 and TRBJ2-2, the complete variable domain reads GAGVSQTPSNKVTEKGKYVELRCDPISGHTALYWYRQSLGQGPEFLIYFQGTGAADDSGLPNDRFFAVRPEGSVSTLKIQRTERGDSAVYLCASSLQSGTDGTGELFFGEGSRLTVL.

This clone was counted once. The gene calls are TRBV19 and TRBJ1-2, with D possibly being TRBD1 (5 bases). V was shortened by 7 bases and J by 4 bases, with 19 bases between the two germline ends. The germline V gene has CDR1 LNHDA and CDR2 SQIVND (reference sequence). The CDR3 totals 15 residues. The CDR3 sequence is CASNKEGQGFYGYTF. In nucleotides, the CDR3 is TGTGCCAGTAACAAGGAGGGGCAGGGATTCTATGGCTACACCTTC. Based on the CDR3 plus reference TRBV19 and TRBJ1-2, the full variable domain is DGGITQSPKYLFRKEGQNVTLSCEQNLNHDAMYWYRQDPGQGLRLIYYSQIVNDFQKGDIAEGYSVSREKKESFPLTVTSAQKNPTAFYLCASNKEGQGFYGYTFGSGTRLTVV.

Concerning this clone: This CDR3 is also generated by other DNA sequences in the sample. V and J are TRBV5-1 and TRBJ1-2; 7 nucleotides line up with TRBD1. V lost 3 bases and J lost 2; bases outside the gene matches: 1. This CDR3 contains 13 residues. Germline CDR1 reads SGHRS; CDR2 reads YFSETQ. The CDR3 DNA follows: TGCGCCAGCAGCTCGGGACAGAACTATGGCTACACCTTC. This codes for CASSSGQNYGYTF.

The chain couples TRBV12-3 or TRBV12-4 to TRBJ1-1, with TRBD1 matching 7 bases. Germline trimming cut 6 bases from V and 7 bases from J; bases unmatched to any gene: 5. The CDR3 is 12 residues long. CDR3 protein: CASRPGTVEAFF. CDR3 DNA: TGTGCCAGCAGACCCGGGACAGTTGAAGCTTTCTTT.

The genes are TRBV5-6 and TRBJ2-2; 8 nucleotides agree with TRBD1. This CDR3 contains 16 residues. Trimming took 4 bases from V and 4 from J; bases not matched to a gene: 9. The germline gives CDR1 SGHDT, CDR2 YYEEEE. The CDR3 protein is CASSVYRGEGTGELFF. DNA of the CDR3: TGTGCCAGCAGCGTTTACAGGGGGGAAGGCACCGGGGAGCTGTTTTTT.